This T cell receptor beta chain was sequenced for a study of blood T cell repertoires in COVID-19. Study context: The cDNA or gDNA used as material had been derived from T cells, B-cell-depleted T cells, or PBMCs.

In Seattle, patients joined the study during active infection and were tracked longitudinally. Assay used: immunoSEQ multiplex PCR; TCRdb lists only in-frame clones, some missing. The sample has 180,000 or so clones; about four fifths are singletons. V trimming: 6 bases; J trimming: 3 bases; junction bases outside the gene matches: 7. The germline gives CDR1 SQVTM, CDR2 ANQGSEA. This CDR3 contains 14 residues. The receptor comes from a woman aged 40 to 50 with COVID-19, enrolled during active disease. Sequencing used peripheral blood. This chain connects TRBV29-1 to TRBJ2-2, with TRBD2 matching 7 bases. The CDR3 nucleotides are TGCAGCGTCGGCAGCGGGACCCACACCGGGGAGCTGTTTTTT. Encoded protein: CSVGSGTHTGELFF.